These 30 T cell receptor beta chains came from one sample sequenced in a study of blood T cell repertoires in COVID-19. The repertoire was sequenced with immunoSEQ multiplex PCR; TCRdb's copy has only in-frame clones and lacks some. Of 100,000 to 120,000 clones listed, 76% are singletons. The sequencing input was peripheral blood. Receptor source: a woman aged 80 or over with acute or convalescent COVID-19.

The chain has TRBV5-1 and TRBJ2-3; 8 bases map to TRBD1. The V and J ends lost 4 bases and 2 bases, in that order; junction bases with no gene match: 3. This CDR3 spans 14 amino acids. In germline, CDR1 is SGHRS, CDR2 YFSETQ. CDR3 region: CASSAGQDTDTQYF. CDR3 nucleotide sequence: TGCGCCAGCAGCGCGGGACAGGACACAGATACGCAGTATTTT.

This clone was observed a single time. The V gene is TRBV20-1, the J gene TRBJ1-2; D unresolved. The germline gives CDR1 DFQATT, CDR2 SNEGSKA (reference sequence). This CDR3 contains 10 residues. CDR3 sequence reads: CQWRQEGYTF. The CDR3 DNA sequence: TGCCAGTGGAGGCAAGAAGGCTACACCTTC.

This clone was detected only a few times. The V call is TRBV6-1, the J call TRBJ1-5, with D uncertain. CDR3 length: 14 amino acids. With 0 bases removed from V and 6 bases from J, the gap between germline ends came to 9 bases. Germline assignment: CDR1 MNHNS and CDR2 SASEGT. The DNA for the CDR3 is TGTGCCAGCAGTGAAGCTACAGCTGCTCAGCCCCAGCATTTT. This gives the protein CASSEATAAQPQHF.

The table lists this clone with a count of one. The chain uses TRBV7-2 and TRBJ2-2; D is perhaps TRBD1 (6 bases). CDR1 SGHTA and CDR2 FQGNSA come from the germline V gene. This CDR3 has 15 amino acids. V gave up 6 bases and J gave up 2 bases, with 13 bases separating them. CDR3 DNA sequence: TGTGCCAGCAGACTAGGACAGACAAACACCGGGGAGCTGTTTTTT. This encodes CASRLGQTNTGELFF.

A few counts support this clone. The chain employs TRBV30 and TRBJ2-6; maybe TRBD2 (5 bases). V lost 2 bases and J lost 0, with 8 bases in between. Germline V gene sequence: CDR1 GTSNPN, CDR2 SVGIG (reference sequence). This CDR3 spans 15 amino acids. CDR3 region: CAWSTGSSGANVLTF. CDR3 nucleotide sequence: TGTGCCTGGAGTACGGGAAGCTCTGGGGCCAACGTCCTGACTTTC.

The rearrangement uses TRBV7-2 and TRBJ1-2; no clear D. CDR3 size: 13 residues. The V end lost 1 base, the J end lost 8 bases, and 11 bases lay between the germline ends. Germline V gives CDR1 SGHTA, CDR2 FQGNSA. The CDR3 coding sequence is TGTGCCAGCAGCTTAGGGTGGGGAGGCGGCTACACCTTC. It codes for CASSLGWGGGYTF.

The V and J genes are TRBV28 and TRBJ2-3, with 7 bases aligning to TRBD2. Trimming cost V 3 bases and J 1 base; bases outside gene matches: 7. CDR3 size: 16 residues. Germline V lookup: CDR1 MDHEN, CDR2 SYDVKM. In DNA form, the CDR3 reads TGTGCCAGCAGTTTTGGGAGGGGCCGAGGCACAGATACGCAGTATTTT. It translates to CASSFGRGRGTDTQYF. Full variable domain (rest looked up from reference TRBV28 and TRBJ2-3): DVKVTQSSRYLVKRTGEKVFLECVQDMDHENMFWYRQDPGLGLRLIYFSYDVKMKEKGDIPEGYSVSREKKERFSLILESASTNQTSMYLCASSFGRGRGTDTQYFGPGTRLTVL.

For the CDR3, the DNA is TGTGCCAGCAGGAACGGGAACACTGAAGCTTTCTTT. Amino acid sequence: CASRNGNTEAFF. The chain employs TRBV12-3 or TRBV12-4 and TRBJ1-1; no clear D. The CDR3 contains 12 residues. V was clipped by 6 bases and J by 1 base, with 6 bases between them.

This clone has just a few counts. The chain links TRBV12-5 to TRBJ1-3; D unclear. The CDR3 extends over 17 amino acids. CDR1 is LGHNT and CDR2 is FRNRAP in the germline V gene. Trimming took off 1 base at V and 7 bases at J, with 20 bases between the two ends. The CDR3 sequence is CASGLATDSSSGNTIYF. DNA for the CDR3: TGTGCTAGTGGTTTGGCTACTGACTCCTCTTCGGGGAACACCATATATTTT.

As DNA, the CDR3 is TGTGCCAGCAGCTTTCTCTCCGGGGAGCTGTTTTTT. Its protein product is CASSFLSGELFF. The rearrangement joins TRBV7-3 to TRBJ2-2; D is unclear. Per germline, CDR1 SGHTA and CDR2 FQGTGA. The germline V and J ends were trimmed by 3 bases and 6 bases, with 5 bases remaining between them. The CDR3 spans 12 residues.

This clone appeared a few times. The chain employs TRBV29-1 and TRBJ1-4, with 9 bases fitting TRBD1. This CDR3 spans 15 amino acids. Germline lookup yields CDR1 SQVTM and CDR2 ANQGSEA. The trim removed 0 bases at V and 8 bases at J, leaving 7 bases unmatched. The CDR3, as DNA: TGCAGCGTTGAAGATCTGGGACAGGGCTCCGAAAAACTGTTTTTT. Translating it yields CSVEDLGQGSEKLFF.

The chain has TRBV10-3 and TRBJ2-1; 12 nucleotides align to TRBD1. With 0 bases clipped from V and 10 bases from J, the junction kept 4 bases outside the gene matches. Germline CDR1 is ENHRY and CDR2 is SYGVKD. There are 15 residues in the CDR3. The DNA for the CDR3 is TGTGCCATCAGTGAGTCGGGACAGGGGGCGGGCGAGCAGTTCTTC. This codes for CAISESGQGAGEQFF.

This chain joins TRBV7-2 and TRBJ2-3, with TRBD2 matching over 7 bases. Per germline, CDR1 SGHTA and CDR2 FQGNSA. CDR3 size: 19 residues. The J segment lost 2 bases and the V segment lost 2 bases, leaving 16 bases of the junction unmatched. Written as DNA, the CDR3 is TGTGCCAGCAGCTTATTACCCTTTGCGGCGGGAGCCTCCACAGATACGCAGTATTTT. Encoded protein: CASSLLPFAAGASTDTQYF.

The CDR3 is CASSGPGTGVGGGPQHF. The DNA of the CDR3 is TGTGCCAGCAGTGGACCCGGGACAGGGGTCGGAGGTGGGCCCCAGCATTTT. The rearrangement joins TRBV6-1 to TRBJ1-5; 10 bases align to TRBD1. V trimming: 4 bases; J trimming: 9 bases; junction bases outside the gene matches: 15. This CDR3 has 17 amino acids. The germline gives CDR1 MNHNS, CDR2 SASEGT.

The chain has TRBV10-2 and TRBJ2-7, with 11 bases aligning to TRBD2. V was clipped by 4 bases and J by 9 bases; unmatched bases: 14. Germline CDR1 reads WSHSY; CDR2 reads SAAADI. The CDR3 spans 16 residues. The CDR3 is CASSASGTSGDWGQYF. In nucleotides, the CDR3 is TGCGCCAGCAGTGCCTCGGGGACTAGCGGAGATTGGGGGCAGTACTTC.

Written as DNA, the CDR3 is TGCGCCAGCAGCTCCGGACAGGGGGCGACCACTGAAGCTTTCTTT. This gives the protein CASSSGQGATTEAFF. The chain joins TRBV5-1 to TRBJ1-1; TRBD1 aligns across 11 bases. The V segment lost 3 bases and the J segment 4 bases; nucleotides outside the gene matches: 5. Per the germline V gene, CDR1 is SGHRS and CDR2 is YFSETQ. This CDR3 is built from 15 residues.

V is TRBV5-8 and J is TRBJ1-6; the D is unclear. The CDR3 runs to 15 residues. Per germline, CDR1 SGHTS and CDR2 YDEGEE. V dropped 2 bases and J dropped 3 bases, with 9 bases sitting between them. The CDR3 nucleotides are TGTGCCAGCAGCTTAGCGGGTGTCTATAATTCACCCCTCCACTTT. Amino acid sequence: CASSLAGVYNSPLHF.

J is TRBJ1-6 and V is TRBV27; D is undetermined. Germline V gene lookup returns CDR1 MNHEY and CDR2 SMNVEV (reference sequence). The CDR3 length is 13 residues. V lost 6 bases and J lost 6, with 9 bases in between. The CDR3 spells CASREIRNSPLHF. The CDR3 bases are TGTGCCAGCAGAGAGATTCGTAATTCACCCCTCCACTTT.

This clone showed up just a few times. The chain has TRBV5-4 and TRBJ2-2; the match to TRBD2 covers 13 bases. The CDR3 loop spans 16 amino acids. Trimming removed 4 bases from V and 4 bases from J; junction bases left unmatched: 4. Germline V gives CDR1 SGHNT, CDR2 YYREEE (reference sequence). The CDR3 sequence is CASSQLAGGGTGELFF. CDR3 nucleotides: TGTGCCAGCAGCCAACTAGCGGGAGGGGGCACCGGGGAGCTGTTTTTT.

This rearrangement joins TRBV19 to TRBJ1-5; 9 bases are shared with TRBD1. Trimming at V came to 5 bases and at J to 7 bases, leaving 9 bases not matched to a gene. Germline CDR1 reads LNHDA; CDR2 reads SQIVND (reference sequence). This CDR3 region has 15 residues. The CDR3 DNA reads TGTGCCAGTAGTCATGGACAGGGGAGGAGACAGCCCCAGCATTTT. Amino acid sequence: CASSHGQGRRQPQHF.

The CDR3 bases are TGTGCCAGCAGGGGACAGGGTATCACTGAAGCTTTCTTT. Its protein product is CASRGQGITEAFF. V gene TRBV12-3 or TRBV12-4 combines with J gene TRBJ1-1; 9 bases match TRBD1. V dropped 6 bases and J dropped 4; count of bases not matched to a gene: 3. The CDR3 totals 13 residues.

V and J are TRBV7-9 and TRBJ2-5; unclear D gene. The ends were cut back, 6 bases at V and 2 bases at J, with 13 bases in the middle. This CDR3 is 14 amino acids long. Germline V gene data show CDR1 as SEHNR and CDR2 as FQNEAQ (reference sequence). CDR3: CASSLHQVQETQYF. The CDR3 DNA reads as TGTGCCAGCAGTCTTCACCAGGTTCAAGAGACCCAGTACTTC. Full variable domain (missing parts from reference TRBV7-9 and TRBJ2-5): DTGVSQNPRHKITKRGQNVTFRCDPISEHNRLYWYRQTLGQGPEFLTYFQNEAQLEKSRLLSDRFSAERPKGSFSTLEIQRTEQGDSAMYLCASSLHQVQETQYFGPGTRLLVL.

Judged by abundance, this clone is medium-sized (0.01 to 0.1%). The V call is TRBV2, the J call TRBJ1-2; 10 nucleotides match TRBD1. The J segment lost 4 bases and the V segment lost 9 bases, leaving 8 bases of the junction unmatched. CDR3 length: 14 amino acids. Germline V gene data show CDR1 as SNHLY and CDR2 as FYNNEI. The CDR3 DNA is TGTGCCAGTGAGCGGGACAGGGGAACCTATGGCTACACCTTC. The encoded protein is CASERDRGTYGYTF.

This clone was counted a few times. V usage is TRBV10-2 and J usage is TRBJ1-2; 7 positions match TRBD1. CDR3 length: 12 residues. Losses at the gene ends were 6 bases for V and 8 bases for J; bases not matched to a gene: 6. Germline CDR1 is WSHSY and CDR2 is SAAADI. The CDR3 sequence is CASRRDSFGYTF. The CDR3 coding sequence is TGCGCCAGCAGGAGGGACAGTTTCGGCTACACCTTC.

The CDR3, as DNA: TGTGCCAGCAGTTCCCTCTCGGACAGGGTTAAGACCCAGTACTTC. Translated: CASSSLSDRVKTQYF. The rearrangement joins TRBV6-6 to TRBJ2-5, with 8 bases lining up with TRBD1. V trimming: 4 bases; J trimming: 6 bases; junction bases outside the gene matches: 10. Germline assignment: CDR1 MNHNY and CDR2 SVGAGI (reference sequence). The CDR3 consists of 15 residues.

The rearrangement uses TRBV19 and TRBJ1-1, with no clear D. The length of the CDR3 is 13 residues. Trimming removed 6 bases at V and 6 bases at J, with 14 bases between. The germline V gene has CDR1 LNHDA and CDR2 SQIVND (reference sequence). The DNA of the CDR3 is TGTGCCAGTAGCGGGGTAATGGACCCTGAAGCTTTCTTT. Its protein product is CASSGVMDPEAFF.

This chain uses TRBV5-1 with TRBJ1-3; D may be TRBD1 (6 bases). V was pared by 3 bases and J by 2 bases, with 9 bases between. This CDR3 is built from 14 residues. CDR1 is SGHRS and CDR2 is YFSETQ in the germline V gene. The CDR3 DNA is TGCGCCAGCAGCTCCGCAGGGGCTGGAAACACCATATATTTT. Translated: CASSSAGAGNTIYF.

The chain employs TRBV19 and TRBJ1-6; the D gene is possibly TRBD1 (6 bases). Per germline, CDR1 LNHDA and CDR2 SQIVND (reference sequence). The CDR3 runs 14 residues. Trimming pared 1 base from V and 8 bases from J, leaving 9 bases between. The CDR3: CASSIGRQDSPLHF. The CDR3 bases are TGTGCCAGTAGTATAGGTAGACAGGATTCACCCCTCCACTTT. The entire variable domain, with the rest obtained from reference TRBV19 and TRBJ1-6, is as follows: DGGITQSPKYLFRKEGQNVTLSCEQNLNHDAMYWYRQDPGQGLRLIYYSQIVNDFQKGDIAEGYSVSREKKESFPLTVTSAQKNPTAFYLCASSIGRQDSPLHFGNGTRLTVT.

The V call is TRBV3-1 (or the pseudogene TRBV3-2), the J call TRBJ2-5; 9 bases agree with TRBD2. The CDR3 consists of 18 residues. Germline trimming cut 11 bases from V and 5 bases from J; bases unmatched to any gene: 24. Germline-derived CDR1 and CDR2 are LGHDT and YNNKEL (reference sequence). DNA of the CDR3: TGTGCCCGCCGCCGGGGGACTCGCGGGGGGGCCACTTGGGAGACCCAGTACTTC. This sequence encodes CARRRGTRGGATWETQYF.

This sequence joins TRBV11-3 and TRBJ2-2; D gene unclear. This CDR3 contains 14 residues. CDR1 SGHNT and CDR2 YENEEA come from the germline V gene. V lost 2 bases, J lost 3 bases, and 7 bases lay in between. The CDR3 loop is CASSLLPHTGELFF. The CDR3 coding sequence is TGTGCCAGCAGCTTACTCCCCCACACCGGGGAGCTGTTTTTT.